One T cell receptor (beta chain) is described in this entry. Produced via immunoSEQ multiplex PCR; TCRdb's table is partial and in-frame only. In the table there are a few hundred thousand clones, around nine tenths of which are singletons. The record originates from a study of blood T cell repertoires in COVID-19. About the study: The samples span acute and convalescent COVID-19 from the United States, Italy and Spain.

Participants, about 18 to 100 years old, spanned 25 or so US areas. CDR1 MRHNA and CDR2 SNTAGT come from the germline V gene. The trim removed 0 bases at V and 3 bases at J, leaving 6 bases unmatched. CDR3 length equals 18 residues. Sequencing was done on a sample of PBMCs or T cells enriched from blood (not recorded which). This clonotype was obtained from a young man in a cohort exposed to, infected with or recovered from COVID-19 (not recorded which). The rearrangement links TRBV6-4 to TRBJ2-2; 11 bases align to TRBD2. The CDR3, as DNA: TGTGCCAGCAGTGACTCGTCTAGCGGGAGGATGGACACCGGGGAGCTGTTTTTT. This codes for CASSDSSSGRMDTGELFF.